This T cell receptor (beta chain) was documented in a study of Graves' ophthalmopathy and Graves' hyperthyroidism (dated by TCRdb to 2016 to 2018). Turning to the overall study: A patient counted as having stable hyperthyroidism if there was no progression to ophthalmopathy within 18 months of follow-up. To explore V-J signatures that separate ophthalmopathy from hyperthyroidism, a discovery set of about 100 patients was enrolled, consisting of about 43 with ophthalmopathy and some 59 with stable hyperthyroidism. Once sampling was done, hyperthyroidism patients were given methimazole at a starting dose of 30 mg daily, while ophthalmopathy patients were given high-dose intravenous methylprednisolone. The study used signatures of the TCR beta repertoire to tell Graves' ophthalmopathy apart from Graves' hyperthyroidism and to predict which patients would progress to ophthalmopathy. The independent validation cohort included about 20 hyperthyroidism patients plus 17 patients who later progressed from hyperthyroidism to ophthalmopathy. In total, 135 blood samples were TCR-sequenced: approximately 42 ophthalmopathy, 80 or so hyperthyroidism and approximately 17 hyperthyroidism-to-ophthalmopathy patients. In roughly 6 hyperthyroidism patients, T-cell repertoires of thyroid tissue and blood were compared.

TCR beta CDR3 regions were amplified from RNA transcripts for repertoire sequencing. The first round was an RT-PCR using HTBI primers with the Qiagen OneStep RT-PCR kit, and this first round was followed by a second-round multiplex PCR, then size selection and purification. Libraries were sequenced on an Illumina HiSeq2000 using paired-end 100 bp reads. On the study's bioinformatics: Reads were processed with SOAPnuke, discarding reads with adapters, uncalled bases, mean Phred below 15, or no exact constant-primer or identifier match. COPE v1.2.5 was used to merge high-quality paired reads. Clonotypes were defined as unique nucleotide sequences and were aligned to IMGT TRB V, D and J references using MiTCR v1.1. The analysis was limited to V-J combinations with a frequency above 0.0001, which together covered roughly 99% of the repertoires. A TCR clonal expansion and chaos score per V-J combination was defined as the ratio of F50 clonal expansion to chaos observed in the TCRdist matrix. Features were reduced by Welch's t-statistics and random forest to approximately 13 V-J combinations, which fed a naive Bayes classifier. Thyroid-blood repertoire similarity was quantified with the Morisita-Horn index. The raw public data were reprocessed by TCRdb itself: fastp quality trimming at Q25, MiXCR clonotype calling, in-frame beta chains only. Every CDR3 protein is listed once, alongside the most common genes and DNA of its rows. The V and J calls reflect TCRdb's pipeline rather than the authors' work. Across this sample there are roughly 1.1 million distinct CDR3 sequences, with approximately 35% seen only once. The ten largest clones add up to around 10% of the sample.

The paper's findings and limits, for the study overall: In validation, the model predicted ophthalmopathy progression with about 71% sensitivity and 72.22% specificity; some 13 predicted patients were CT-confirmed with GO in a median of approximately 6.5 months. Among expanded thyroid clonotypes with frequency above 0.001, most also showed up in blood, which suggests that blood repertoires may reflect the thyroid immune response. The 13-signature model separated ophthalmopathy from stable hyperthyroidism with 85% to 90% sensitivity and almost 84% specificity in cross-validation, and 80%/75% in the test set. Sample size was not predetermined statistically, and investigators were not blinded to group allocation.

The hyperthyroidism patients were 18 to 65 years old and newly diagnosed, with a disease duration of less than 2 months. Patients were excluded if they had other autoimmune diseases, uncontrolled infections, pregnancy or lactation. Diagnosis relied on clinical symptoms, serum thyroxine, TRAb, thyroid ultrasound and orbital computed tomography. Total RNA was extracted using Trizol reagent, and RNA quality was checked on an Agilent 2100 Bioanalyzer. This clonotype appeared many times. Its recognized antigen is unknown. Per-nucleotide qualities are absent, and no much larger clonotype sits a single base away. The material sequenced was peripheral blood or thyroid tissue (not recorded which). The sequence came from an adult man with Graves' hyperthyroidism.

CDR3 region: CASSSIPDRGNTEAFF. The DNA sequence is as follows: TGTGCCAGCAGCTCTATTCCGGACAGGGGGAACACTGAAGCTTTCTTT. The sequence is built from TRBV7-6 and TRBJ1-1, with 9 junctional bases fitting TRBD1. Trimming removed 4 bases from V and 1 base from J; the gene matches leave 7 bases unexplained. The CDR3 spans 16 residues, from the cysteine through the phenylalanine. Just CDR3 DNA is preserved here, 48 bases in frame from base 1. Taken from the germline V gene, the CDR1 and CDR2 loops are SGHVS and FNYEAQ.